The clone carrying this T cell receptor beta chain appeared once. Source study methods: Reference gene primer amplification gave estimated nucleated cell counts. Profiling relied on immunoSEQ multiplex PCR, and the TCRdb table lists in-frame clones only, not all of them. V and J calls and clone size follow that table, whereas D and trimming were derived from the DNA. The data hold some 300,000 clones, with roughly 89% observed a single time. The source of the sample is a study of blood T cell repertoires in COVID-19. The CDR3 has 17 residues. The germline CDR1 and CDR2 sequences are MGHRA and YSYEKL. V lost 3 bases and J lost 0, with 15 bases in between.

The receptor was derived from a woman aged 40 to 49 with COVID-19, enrolled during active disease. The chain employs TRBV4-1 and TRBJ1-5; D gene unclear. Material for sequencing was peripheral blood. DNA for the CDR3: TGCGCCAGCAGCCACCCCTGGAGCCCAGTTAGCAATCAGCCCCAGCATTTT. Translating gives CASSHPWSPVSNQPQHF.